The 14 T cell receptor beta chains listed next were all sequenced from one sample in a study of blood T cell repertoires in COVID-19. Generated by immunoSEQ multiplex PCR, the TCRdb table keeps only in-frame clones and is missing some. The sample lists over 55,000 clones; about four fifths were seen once. Sequencing used peripheral blood. The receptor source for this set is a woman older than 75 with acute or convalescent COVID-19.

This chain uses TRBV3-1 (or the pseudogene TRBV3-2) with TRBJ1-2, with 10 bases fitting TRBD1. Germline CDR1 and CDR2: LGHDT and YNNKEL (reference sequence). The junction had 10 bases not matched to a gene; V was cut back by 4 bases and J by 8 bases. This CDR3 is 15 amino acids long. The DNA of the CDR3 is TGTGCCAGCAGCCCGACGGGACAGGGGATTTACGGCTACACCTTC. It is translated as CASSPTGQGIYGYTF.

The V call is TRBV5-4, the J call TRBJ2-3, with TRBD1 identical over 7 bases. The V gene end was trimmed by 5 bases and the J gene end by 2 bases; junction bases not matched to a gene: 11. The germline CDR1 and CDR2 sequences are SGHNT and YYREEE (reference sequence). The CDR3 is 16 amino acids. The CDR3 region is CASSNRDSIATDTQYF. CDR3 bases: TGTGCCAGCAGTAATCGGGACAGTATAGCCACAGATACGCAGTATTTT.

A few counts support this clone. The V and J genes are TRBV27 and TRBJ1-5; D may be TRBD1 (6 bases). Trimming pared 11 bases from V and 7 bases from J, leaving 15 bases between. This CDR3 is 12 amino acids long. Germline-derived CDR1 and CDR2 are MNHEY and SMNVEV (reference sequence). CDR3 nucleotides: TGTGCCTCACGGGGGGGCGGACAGCCCCAGCATTTT. Residues: CASRGGGQPQHF.

This clone is a singleton in its sample. The rearrangement uses TRBV28 and TRBJ1-5; D might be TRBD1 (6 bases). V was clipped by 7 bases and J by 4 bases, with 8 bases between them. Germline CDR1 is MDHEN and CDR2 is SYDVKM. There are 12 residues in the CDR3. The CDR3 loop is CASKTGNQPQHF. The CDR3 DNA follows: TGTGCCAGCAAAACAGGGAATCAGCCCCAGCATTTT.

The J gene is TRBJ2-7, the V gene TRBV27; D is uncertain. From germline, CDR1 is MNHEY and CDR2 SMNVEV (reference sequence). The CDR3 has 13 residues. Trimming stripped 1 base from V and 6 bases from J, with 10 bases between. The CDR3 sequence: CASSLFPSGEQYF. Here the CDR3 DNA reads TGTGCCAGCAGTTTATTCCCCTCGGGCGAGCAGTACTTC.

V and J are TRBV10-3 and TRBJ1-2, with no clear D. CDR1 and CDR2 from the germline V gene are ENHRY and SYGVKD. V was cut by 3 bases and J by 1 base, with 3 bases left in between. This CDR3 contains 12 residues. The CDR3 reads CAISDGNYGYTF. The CDR3 nucleotides read TGTGCCATCAGTGACGGTAACTATGGCTACACCTTC.

The chain uses TRBV6-2 or TRBV6-3 and TRBJ2-7; TRBD1 is a possible D gene (6 bases). Trimming removed 6 bases from V and 1 base from J, with 13 bases in between. The CDR3 is 14 amino acids. Germline CDR1 is MNHEY and CDR2 is SVGEGT. Written as DNA, the CDR3 is TGTGCCAGCAGCCAAACAGGGACATCCTACGAGCAGTACTTC. Its translation is CASSQTGTSYEQYF.

The rearrangement links TRBV27 to TRBJ1-6; 8 bases fit TRBD1. CDR1 is MNHEY and CDR2 is SMNVEV in the germline V gene (reference sequence). Trimming cost V 5 bases and J 9 bases; bases outside gene matches: 6. This CDR3 contains 14 residues. DNA for the CDR3: TGTGCCAGCAGTCCGGACAGGGCGGGTTCACCCCTCCACTTT. It yields the protein CASSPDRAGSPLHF.

V is TRBV3-1 (or the pseudogene TRBV3-2) and J is TRBJ2-1, with a tentative D call TRBD2 (6 bases). The CDR3 contains 15 residues. V lost 4 bases and J 1 base, leaving 11 bases between the germline ends. Per the germline V gene, CDR1 is LGHDT and CDR2 is YNNKEL (reference sequence). In DNA, the CDR3 is TGTGCCAGCAGCCCCCGGGACTTATCCTACAATGAGCAGTTCTTC. Its protein is CASSPRDLSYNEQFF.

This sequence joins TRBV11-2 and TRBJ2-7; 9 positions agree with TRBD1. The germline V gene encodes CDR1 SGHAT and CDR2 FQNNGV. V lost 4 bases and J lost 7; bases outside the gene matches: 8. The CDR3 length is 14 residues. CDR3 DNA sequence: TGTGCCAGCAGCTCCACCGGGACAGGGAGTGAGCAGTACTTC. The encoded protein is CASSSTGTGSEQYF.

The chain joins TRBV30 to TRBJ2-1; TRBD2 matches 12 bases. Unmatched junction bases numbered 5, after V lost 4 bases and J lost 10 bases. The CDR3 extends over 13 amino acids. Germline V gives CDR1 GTSNPN, CDR2 SVGIG (reference sequence). The CDR3 bases are TGTGCCTGGAATCTAGCGGGAGGGCCGGAGCAGTTCTTC. Translating gives CAWNLAGGPEQFF. Combining the CDR3 with reference TRBV30 and TRBJ2-1 gives the whole variable domain SQTIHQWPATLVQPVGSPLSLECTVEGTSNPNLYWYRQAAGRGLQLLFYSVGIGQISSEVPQNLSASRPQDRQFILSSKKLLLSDSGFYLCAWNLAGGPEQFFGPGTRLTVL.

The genes are TRBV7-9 and TRBJ2-2; possible D gene TRBD2, 5 bases. Germline CDR1 is SEHNR and CDR2 is FQNEAQ (reference sequence). Trimming shortened V by 1 base and J by 3 bases, and 15 bases separated the two germline ends. The CDR3 extends over 17 amino acids. Written as DNA, the CDR3 is TGTGCCAGCAGCTTAGGGAGGCTCGGGGATTACACCGGGGAGCTGTTTTTT. Protein sequence: CASSLGRLGDYTGELFF. Supplemented by reference TRBV7-9 and TRBJ2-2, the full variable domain reads DTGVSQNPRHKITKRGQNVTFRCDPISEHNRLYWYRQTLGQGPEFLTYFQNEAQLEKSRLLSDRFSAERPKGSFSTLEIQRTEQGDSAMYLCASSLGRLGDYTGELFFGEGSRLTVL.

This chain uses TRBV7-6 with TRBJ2-2; 11 bases fit TRBD2. The germline V gene encodes CDR1 SGHVS and CDR2 FNYEAQ. With 2 bases clipped from V and 6 bases from J, the junction kept 2 bases outside the gene matches. The CDR3 contains 15 residues. The CDR3 sequence is CASSLTSGSSGELFF. Here the CDR3 DNA reads TGTGCCAGCAGCTTAACTAGCGGGAGTTCCGGGGAGCTGTTTTTT.

Only one count was recorded for this clone. This sequence joins TRBV5-4 and TRBJ2-1; 9 bases match TRBD2. CDR1 and CDR2 (germline): SGHNT, YYREEE (reference sequence). Germline trimming cut 4 bases from V and 8 bases from J; bases unmatched to any gene: 10. The CDR3 is 15 amino acids. The CDR3 loop is CASSRTLAGDYEQFF. The DNA for the CDR3 is TGTGCCAGCAGCCGTACCTTAGCGGGAGACTATGAGCAGTTCTTC.